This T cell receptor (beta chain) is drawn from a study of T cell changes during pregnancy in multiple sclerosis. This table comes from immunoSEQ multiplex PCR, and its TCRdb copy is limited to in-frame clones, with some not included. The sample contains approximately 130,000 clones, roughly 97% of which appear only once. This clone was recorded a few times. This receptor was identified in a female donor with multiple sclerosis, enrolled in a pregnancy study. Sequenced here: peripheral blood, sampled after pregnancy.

This CDR3 reads CAWSRNTEAFF. The CDR3 DNA reads as TGTGCCTGGAGTCGGAACACTGAAGCTTTCTTT. V and J are TRBV30 and TRBJ1-1; D is unclear. The CDR3 consists of 11 residues. Germline V gene lookup returns CDR1 GTSNPN and CDR2 SVGIG (reference sequence). V was trimmed by 2 bases and J by 1 base, leaving 2 bases between them.